Each of the 25 T cell receptor beta chains below was sequenced from the same sample in a study of shared clonotypes between healthy human individuals. TCRdb's table, derived via immunoSEQ multiplex PCR, lists solely in-frame clones and lacks some. The repertoire holds some 1.5 million clones, around 98% seen once, with roughly 0.45% in the top ten. The sequenced material came from naive CD4+ T cells sorted from blood. Subset given: CD45RA+ positively selected. Receptors were obtained from a man aged 30-40 years in good health.

About this clone itself: Other DNA sequences in the same sample also yield this CDR3. The gene calls are TRBV18 and TRBJ1-5, with 10 nucleotides matching TRBD1. This CDR3 comprises 14 residues. V shed 5 bases and J 5 bases; nucleotides not matched to a gene: 3. Germline V gene lookup returns CDR1 KGHSH and CDR2 LQKENI. The CDR3 protein is CASSADRGDQPQHF. The CDR3 DNA reads as TGTGCCAGCTCAGCGGACAGGGGGGATCAGCCCCAGCATTTT.

This chain uses TRBV6-1 with TRBJ1-2; D not certain. Trimming stripped 5 bases from V and 4 bases from J, with 11 bases between. Germline V gives CDR1 MNHNS, CDR2 SASEGT. The CDR3 sequence is 13 residues long. CDR3 nucleotide sequence: TGTGCCAGCAGTTCTCCGGGATCCTATGGCTACACCTTC. It yields the protein CASSSPGSYGYTF.

J is TRBJ1-1 and V is TRBV18; D gene ambiguous. In germline, CDR1 is KGHSH, CDR2 LQKENI. There are 11 residues in the CDR3. V was cut by 6 bases and J by 10 bases, with 12 bases left in between. CDR3: CASSEGAVAFF. As DNA, the CDR3 is TGTGCCAGCTCGGAGGGAGCTGTAGCTTTCTTT. The whole variable domain, filled in from reference TRBV18 and TRBJ1-1, reads NAGVMQNPRHLVRRRGQEARLRCSPMKGHSHVYWYRQLPEEGLKFMVYLQKENIIDESGMPKERFSAEFPKEGPSILRIQQVVRGDSAAYFCASSEGAVAFFGQGTRLTVV.

This clone was seen once. The rearrangement uses TRBV19 and TRBJ2-7; perhaps TRBD2 as D (6 bases). The V and J ends lost 5 bases and 3 bases respectively, with 14 bases between them. In germline, CDR1 is LNHDA, CDR2 SQIVND (reference sequence). The CDR3 loop spans 14 amino acids. DNA of the CDR3: TGTGCCAGTAGTTCGGGGCTCGGGGGCTACGAGCAGTACTTC. Translated, it gives CASSSGLGGYEQYF.

The chain has TRBV5-6 and TRBJ2-7, with 9 bases lining up with TRBD1. Germline V gives CDR1 SGHDT, CDR2 YYEEEE. There are 16 residues in the CDR3. The V and J ends lost 1 base and 1 base, in that order; junction bases with no gene match: 6. Here the CDR3 reads CASSLNPGQGSYEQYF. As DNA, the CDR3 is TGTGCCAGCAGCTTGAATCCGGGACAGGGATCCTACGAGCAGTACTTC.

The gene calls are TRBV29-1 and TRBJ2-7; 9 nucleotides line up with TRBD2. Germline lookup yields CDR1 SQVTM and CDR2 ANQGSEA. This CDR3 has 15 amino acids. V trimming: 8 bases; J trimming: 2 bases; junction bases outside the gene matches: 13. The CDR3 region is CSTGALAGTTYEQYF. For the CDR3, the DNA is TGCAGCACCGGAGCCCTAGCGGGGACGACCTACGAGCAGTACTTC.

The V call is TRBV25-1, the J call TRBJ2-2; perhaps TRBD1 as D (5 bases). V shed 1 base and J shed 10 bases, with 19 bases lying between them. The CDR3 covers 16 residues. Germline V gene lookup returns CDR1 MGHDK and CDR2 SYGVNS. The DNA for the CDR3 is TGTGCCAGCAGTGAATCTAGGGGCGCGGCCCAGGAGGAGCTGTTTTTT. Amino acid sequence: CASSESRGAAQEELFF.

The rearrangement joins TRBV25-1 to TRBJ1-1; D ambiguous. CDR3 length equals 13 residues. Per the germline V gene, CDR1 is MGHDK and CDR2 is SYGVNS. Trimming cost V 4 bases and J 4 bases, with 10 bases left between them. Here the CDR3 DNA reads TGTGCCAGCAGTGTTACGGGGAGCACTGAAGCTTTCTTT. Translated, it gives CASSVTGSTEAFF.

As DNA, the CDR3 is TGTGCCAGCAGTTTCGTCGAAGGGCAGGGGAACTCCTACAATGAGCAGTTCTTC. This codes for CASSFVEGQGNSYNEQFF. J is TRBJ2-1 and V is TRBV28, with TRBD1 as a possible D gene (6 bases). The CDR3 totals 18 residues. CDR1 is MDHEN, CDR2 SYDVKM, per germline. Trimming stripped 3 bases from V and 0 bases from J, with 18 bases between. Together with reference TRBV28 and TRBJ2-1, the CDR3 gives the full variable domain: DVKVTQSSRYLVKRTGEKVFLECVQDMDHENMFWYRQDPGLGLRLIYFSYDVKMKEKGDIPEGYSVSREKKERFSLILESASTNQTSMYLCASSFVEGQGNSYNEQFFGPGTRLTVL.

The V and J genes are TRBV9 and TRBJ2-1; no definite D call. Germline V gene sequence: CDR1 SGDLS, CDR2 YYNGEE. V was cut by 2 bases and J by 8 bases, with 11 bases left in between. The CDR3 has 13 amino acids. The CDR3 coding sequence is TGTGCCAGCAGCGTGGGGTTAGCCCATGAGCAGTTCTTC. Translation: CASSVGLAHEQFF.

The chain employs TRBV27 and TRBJ1-1; D is uncertain. Deletions cut 0 bases from V and 0 bases from J, with 5 bases between. The CDR3 has 14 amino acids. Per the germline V gene, CDR1 is MNHEY and CDR2 is SMNVEV (reference sequence). The CDR3 DNA is TGTGCCAGCAGTTTATCGGGCGTGAACACTGAAGCTTTCTTT. Amino acids: CASSLSGVNTEAFF.

The chain uses TRBV14 and TRBJ1-5; maybe TRBD1 (5 bases). The CDR3 has 14 residues. Germline assignment: CDR1 SGHDN and CDR2 FVKESK. The ends were cut back, 5 bases at V and 2 bases at J, with 10 bases in the middle. The CDR3 region has the DNA TGTGCCAGCAGCTGTAGGGGTCGCAATCAGCCCCAGCATTTT. It yields the protein CASSCRGRNQPQHF. The full variable domain, its missing parts supplied by reference TRBV14 and TRBJ1-5, is EAGVTQFPSHSVIEKGQTVTLRCDPISGHDNLYWYRRVMGKEIKFLLHFVKESKQDESGMPNNRFLAERTGGTYSTLKVQPAELEDSGVYFCASSCRGRNQPQHFGDGTRLSIL.

The chain employs TRBV30 and TRBJ2-1; 10 bases are shared with TRBD2. CDR1 GTSNPN and CDR2 SVGIG come from the germline V gene (reference sequence). The CDR3 has 12 amino acids. V lost 7 bases to trimming and J lost 4 bases; unmatched junction nucleotides: 1. This CDR3 is CALAGGYNEQFF. For the CDR3, the DNA is TGTGCCTTAGCGGGAGGTTACAATGAGCAGTTCTTC.

This chain joins TRBV6-6 and TRBJ1-1, with unresolved D. Germline V gives CDR1 MNHNY, CDR2 SVGAGI (reference sequence). The ends were cut back, 1 base at V and 8 bases at J, with 17 bases in the middle. The CDR3 is 15 residues long. The CDR3 protein is CASSYYPPTRGEAFF. The CDR3 region has the DNA TGTGCCAGCAGTTACTACCCCCCTACTAGAGGAGAAGCTTTCTTT.

The chain employs TRBV9 and TRBJ2-1, with 9 bases fitting TRBD2. The length of the CDR3 is 16 residues. Trimming at V came to 3 bases and at J to 6 bases, leaving 10 bases not matched to a gene. CDR1 is SGDLS, CDR2 YYNGEE, per germline. This CDR3 is CASSAPGSGRINEQFF. The DNA of the CDR3 is TGTGCCAGCAGCGCCCCAGGTAGCGGGAGAATCAATGAGCAGTTCTTC.

The DNA of the CDR3 is TGCGCCAGCAGCTTGGGAGCTAGCGGCCTCTACAATGAGCAGTTCTTC. It codes for CASSLGASGLYNEQFF. The chain carries TRBV5-1 and TRBJ2-1; TRBD2 matches at 7 bases. The CDR3 loop spans 16 amino acids. V lost 0 bases to trimming and J lost 3 bases; unmatched junction nucleotides: 6. Germline CDR1 is SGHRS and CDR2 is YFSETQ.

With regard to this clone: The sample contains more than one DNA sequence encoding this CDR3. The chain joins TRBV5-1 to TRBJ1-1, with 8 positions matching TRBD1. The CDR3 totals 14 residues. V was pared by 0 bases and J by 4 bases, with 2 bases of the junction left unmatched. Looked up from germline, CDR1 is SGHRS and CDR2 is YFSETQ. CDR3 sequence reads: CASSLGTGGTEAFF. The CDR3 coding sequence is TGCGCCAGCAGCTTGGGAACAGGGGGCACTGAAGCTTTCTTT.

A remark on this clone: The junction differs from germline at one of its ends, possibly a read error. V gene TRBV7-7 combines with J gene TRBJ2-7; a weak D match, TRBD1 (5 bases). CDR1 is SSHAT, CDR2 FNYEAQ, per germline (reference sequence). The CDR3 loop spans 14 amino acids. The CDR3 DNA follows: TGTGCTAGCAGCTTAGGACACGGCTCCTACGAGCAGTACTTC. It yields the protein CASSLGHGSYEQYF.

The rearrangement uses TRBV5-8 and TRBJ2-5; 12 bases map to TRBD2. Germline values: CDR1 SGHTS, CDR2 YDEGEE. This CDR3 contains 18 residues. The V gene end was trimmed by 4 bases and the J gene end by 4 bases; junction bases not matched to a gene: 14. This CDR3 reads CASSPGDRLAGDPETQYF. CDR3 in DNA: TGTGCCAGCAGCCCGGGGGATCGACTAGCGGGAGACCCAGAGACCCAGTACTTC.

V usage is TRBV6-6 and J usage is TRBJ2-1; D perhaps matches TRBD1 (5 bases). CDR3 size: 14 residues. CDR1 and CDR2 (germline): MNHNY, SVGAGI (reference sequence). The germline V and J ends were trimmed by 2 bases and 4 bases, with 9 bases remaining between them. DNA of the CDR3: TGTGCCAGCAGTTACGGGCAGGGTTACAATGAGCAGTTCTTC. It specifies CASSYGQGYNEQFF.

The chain has TRBV7-6 and TRBJ1-5; D perhaps matches TRBD1 (6 bases). V was shortened by 1 base and J by 4 bases, with 11 bases between the two germline ends. CDR3 size: 15 residues. Germline V gives CDR1 SGHVS, CDR2 FNYEAQ. The CDR3 sequence is CASSLGTDRNQPQHF. In DNA form, the CDR3 reads TGTGCCAGCAGCTTAGGGACAGATAGAAATCAGCCCCAGCATTTT.

The V gene is TRBV9, the J gene TRBJ1-1, with D possibly matching TRBD1 (6 bases). The CDR3 length is 14 residues. Between the trimmed V and J ends, which lost 4 bases and 1 base, there was a span of 11 bases. Germline CDR1 and CDR2: SGDLS and YYNGEE. The CDR3 reads CASSPGQRNTEAFF. CDR3 coding DNA: TGTGCCAGCAGCCCTGGACAGAGGAACACTGAAGCTTTCTTT.

This chain links TRBV15 with TRBJ1-2, with D unclear. This CDR3 comprises 14 residues. Trimming stripped 0 bases from V and 1 base from J, with 6 bases between. Germline CDR1 is LNHNV and CDR2 is YYDKDF (reference sequence). CDR3 DNA sequence: TGTGCCACCAGCAGAGAGCACATTAACTATGGCTACACCTTC. It translates to CATSREHINYGYTF.

V usage is TRBV4-2 and J usage is TRBJ2-1, with D tentatively TRBD2 (6 bases). Germline V gene data show CDR1 as LGHNA and CDR2 as YNFKEQ. CDR3 length: 18 amino acids. The V end was cut by 4 bases, the J end by 6 bases, with 25 bases between. This chain's CDR3 is CASSPRDSRLGKINEQFF. The CDR3 bases are TGTGCCAGCAGCCCCCGGGACTCCAGACTCGGAAAGATCAATGAGCAGTTCTTC.

Concerning this clone: The same CDR3 can be traced to other DNA sequences in this sample. The V call is TRBV18, the J call TRBJ2-3; D ambiguous. V was shortened by 3 bases and J by 0 bases, with 4 bases between the two germline ends. Germline V gene data show CDR1 as KGHSH and CDR2 as LQKENI. The CDR3 consists of 13 residues. The CDR3 DNA reads TGTGCCAGCTCACCCGGTAGCACAGATACGCAGTATTTT. Translation gives CASSPGSTDTQYF.